Listed below are T cell receptor beta chains from one sample, sequenced in a study of blood T cell repertoires in COVID-19. Clones were sequenced by immunoSEQ multiplex PCR, and TCRdb holds only the in-frame ones, with some missing. This table has 75,000 to 80,000 clones, 91% appearing once. The sample was peripheral blood. Receptors originate from a human donor in a cohort sampled during active COVID-19. Each CDR3 is given without its conserved first and last residue. Fields, in order: CDR3 protein, V gene, D gene, clone size. The D gene is left open where the match is weak. Expanded clones are given a class, and other clones once, few, many or no size at all.

ASSRTGAVETQY,TRBV18,TRBD1,-
ASSIAAGKHNEQF,TRBV19,-,-
ASSPRQGVDYGYT,TRBV18,TRBD1,-
ARSQSAPTVAGRGYT,TRBV7-5,-,-
SASATGGAVYGYT,TRBV20-1,TRBD1,-
ASSLQVLNTEAF,TRBV7-9,-,-
ASSLTQDYGYT,TRBV5-6,-,-
ASSLRQGAEEQY,TRBV7-2,TRBD1,-
ASSLGQKAF,TRBV12-3/TRBV12-4,-,-
ASSSPGFTQY,TRBV6-5,-,-
ASSIQGASDYGYT,TRBV19,TRBD1,-
ASRLTGVGNQPQH,TRBV27,TRBD1,once
ASSPTTYEQY,TRBV7-2,-,-
ASSRRDRRYSPLH,TRBV5-6,TRBD1,-
SGGGEVQETQY,TRBV29-1,TRBD2,-
ASKMQDALEAF,TRBV6-5,-,-
ASSSSGAGETQY,TRBV7-2,TRBD2,-
ASSEAGSQGSYNEQF,TRBV2,-,-
ASSGSGGETQY,TRBV9,TRBD2,few
ASSPTNLNTGELF,TRBV18,-,-
ASSLYDRDDYGYT,TRBV23-1,TRBD1,-
ASSLRTLSGGANEQF,TRBV27,TRBD2,-
ASSSNRGFNEKLF,TRBV19,TRBD1,-
ASSTSGGTDTQY,TRBV6-4,TRBD2,-
ASSPGGTSYNSPLH,TRBV5-6,-,few
ASSDSDRTNTEAF,TRBV9,-,-
ATSDPSTDTQY,TRBV24-1,-,-
ASSVGQTLGYEQF,TRBV7-2,-,-
ASSLAPGTGQETQY,TRBV5-1,TRBD1,-
ASTAYFQGLANTDTQY,TRBV19,TRBD2,-
ASSPTGGFGQPQH,TRBV19,TRBD1,-
ASSAWEGLAGTGELF,TRBV11-2,TRBD2,-
ASSFPDRVNTEAF,TRBV5-1,TRBD1,-
ATSVLAGGQETQY,TRBV24-1,TRBD2,-
SVVQGAQSYGYT,TRBV29-1,TRBD1,-
ASSRAGNGYT,TRBV6-5,-,-
ASSLYQETQY,TRBV12-3/TRBV12-4,-,-
ASGGQGNTIY,TRBV30,-,-
AWSVTSGGETQY,TRBV30,TRBD2,-
ASSPRQGGSYEQY,TRBV27,TRBD1,few
ASSVGLSGTGELF,TRBV9,-,-
ASSFRSRQY,TRBV12-3/TRBV12-4,-,-
ASSLGQGIYEQY,TRBV5-5,TRBD1,-
ASSLVPGQGVATNEKLF,TRBV5-1,TRBD1,-
AISGPGQGLRTYEQY,TRBV10-3,-,-
ASSERQGFTNEKLF,TRBV25-1,TRBD1,-
ASSVRTSTFGENIQY,TRBV7-2,TRBD2,-
ASSGSTDTQY,TRBV6-5,-,-
ASSQPLTGRDTQY,TRBV18,TRBD1,-